These 30 T cell receptor beta chains share one sample of origin, sequenced in a study of CD8 T cells in ankylosing spondylitis. Each CDR3 protein is one row after TCRdb ran MiXCR on the 5' RACE reads. The sample yields fewer than 250,000 distinct CDR3 sequences, roughly 32% seen once. Sequencing was performed on blood, either unsorted or a sorted T cell fraction (not recorded which). The receptors here all came from a male donor with ankylosing spondylitis or in good health (not recorded which).

This clonotype was observed a few times. The gene calls are TRBV12-5 and TRBJ2-3, with D possibly matching TRBD1 (6 bases). In germline, CDR1 is LGHNT, CDR2 FRNRAP. The CDR3 has 15 amino acids. V was pared by 6 bases and J by 1 base, with 14 bases between. The CDR3 region has the DNA TGTGCTAGTGGCCACAACAGGGATCGCACAGATACGCAGTATTTT. Translation: CASGHNRDRTDTQYF.

This clonotype appeared a few times. This chain uses TRBV5-1 with TRBJ2-1; D is undetermined. CDR3 size: 16 residues. The V and J ends lost 0 bases and 4 bases respectively, with 14 bases between them. The germline V gene encodes CDR1 SGHRS and CDR2 YFSETQ. In nucleotides, the CDR3 is TGCGCCAGCAGCTTGGAAGGGCAAATTGGGTACAATGAGCAGTTCTTC. This translates into CASSLEGQIGYNEQFF. Drawing the rest from reference TRBV5-1 and TRBJ2-1, the complete variable domain is KAGVTQTPRYLIKTRGQQVTLSCSPISGHRSVSWYQQTPGQGLQFLFEYFSETQRNKGNFPGRFSGRQFSNSRSEMNVSTLELGDSALYLCASSLEGQIGYNEQFFGPGTRLTVL.

A few counts support this clonotype. A read error may produce the germline difference seen at one junction end. The genes are TRBV10-3 and TRBJ1-5; 7 bases fit TRBD1. The CDR3 contains 15 residues. Germline-derived CDR1 and CDR2 are ENHRY and SYGVKD. CDR3 sequence (DNA): TGTGCCATCGGTGAGACAGGGCACTTTAATCAGCCCCAGCATTTT. Amino acid sequence: CAIGETGHFNQPQHF.

The chain employs TRBV4-2 and TRBJ1-2; the D gene is possibly TRBD1 (5 bases). Germline CDR1 reads LGHNA; CDR2 reads YNFKEQ. The CDR3 loop spans 12 amino acids. The V and J ends lost 4 bases and 6 bases respectively, with 9 bases between them. The DNA of the CDR3 is TGTGCCAGCAGCCCTGCCAGGGATGGCTACACCTTC. Translation: CASSPARDGYTF.

This clonotype has more than one count but fewer than ten. The chain links TRBV20-1 to TRBJ2-7; D is perhaps TRBD1 (5 bases). V gave up 6 bases and J gave up 4 bases, with 10 bases separating them. Germline loops: CDR1 DFQATT, CDR2 SNEGSKA (reference sequence). The CDR3 has 11 residues. The CDR3, as DNA: TGCAGTGCCCCTGGGGCTTACGAGCAGTACTTC. As protein: CSAPGAYEQYF.

This clonotype was seen more than once but under ten times. The chain recombines TRBV3-1 with TRBJ1-4, with D possibly matching TRBD1 (6 bases). CDR3 length: 12 residues. Per germline, CDR1 LGHDT and CDR2 YNNKEL (reference sequence). V was pared by 8 bases and J by 5 bases, with 9 bases between. The CDR3: CASEGGNEKLFF. The CDR3 region has the DNA TGTGCCAGCGAAGGGGGAAATGAAAAACTGTTTTTT.

V and J are TRBV2 and TRBJ2-1, with D perhaps matching TRBD1 (5 bases). CDR3 length equals 14 residues. V lost 3 bases and J 2 bases, leaving 8 bases between the germline ends. The germline CDR1 and CDR2 sequences are SNHLY and FYNNEI. For the CDR3, the DNA is TGTGCCAGCAGTGACAGGGCGGCCTACAATGAGCAGTTCTTC. Translating gives CASSDRAAYNEQFF.

The rearrangement uses TRBV12-3 or TRBV12-4 and TRBJ2-7, with D tentatively TRBD2 (5 bases). The V end lost 6 bases, the J end lost 7 bases, and 16 bases lay between the germline ends. CDR3 length: 13 amino acids. CDR3 sequence reads: CASRQFEGGEQYF. The CDR3 DNA follows: TGTGCCAGCAGACAGTTTGAGGGCGGGGAGCAGTACTTC.

The table lists this clonotype with a few counts. The chain combines TRBV12-3 or TRBV12-4 with TRBJ1-1; D is uncertain. V lost 7 bases, J lost 0 bases, and 9 bases lay in between. The CDR3 is 13 residues long. CDR3 loop: CASNGLLNTEAFF. The CDR3 region has the DNA TGTGCCAGCAATGGCCTCTTGAACACTGAAGCTTTCTTT.

The chain employs TRBV7-9 and TRBJ2-2, with 7 bases that match TRBD1. With V trimmed by 5 bases and J by 8 bases, 8 bases remained unmatched. CDR1 is SEHNR, CDR2 FQNEAQ, per germline (reference sequence). The CDR3 extends over 14 amino acids. CDR3 sequence (DNA): TGTGCCAGCAGCCCCCGACAGGACAGGGGGGAGCTGTTTTTT. It is translated as CASSPRQDRGELFF.

The V and J genes are TRBV20-1 and TRBJ1-3; D uncertain. V lost 3 bases, J lost 3 bases, and 3 bases lay in between. This CDR3 is built from 11 residues. CDR1 DFQATT and CDR2 SNEGSKA come from the germline V gene (reference sequence). Here the CDR3 DNA reads TGCAGTGCTAGTTATGGAAACACCATATATTTT. This encodes CSASYGNTIYF.

In this sample, this clonotype turned up a few times. The J gene is TRBJ2-3, the V gene TRBV20-1; D possibly corresponds to TRBD2 (6 bases). Trimming cost V 5 bases and J 0 bases, with 9 bases left between them. The germline V gene encodes CDR1 DFQATT and CDR2 SNEGSKA (reference sequence). The CDR3 loop spans 13 amino acids. CDR3 DNA sequence: TGCAGTGCTGTAGCGGAAAGCACAGATACGCAGTATTTT. Its protein product is CSAVAESTDTQYF.

This rearrangement joins TRBV6-5 to TRBJ2-1, with 9 bases aligning to TRBD2. The CDR3 contains 17 residues. J lost 8 bases, V lost 2 bases, and 13 bases had no gene match. Germline V CDR1 and CDR2: MNHEY, SVGAGI. CDR3 in amino acids: CASSYRGGGEIVYEQFF. CDR3 DNA sequence: TGTGCCAGCAGTTACAGGGGCGGGGGGGAAATAGTGTATGAGCAGTTCTTC.

This clonotype was seen a handful of times. The gene calls are TRBV5-1 and TRBJ2-3; D possibly corresponds to TRBD2 (5 bases). Germline V lookup: CDR1 SGHRS, CDR2 YFSETQ. This CDR3 region has 13 residues. V lost 7 bases and J 4 bases, leaving 13 bases between the germline ends. For the CDR3, the DNA is TGCGCCAGCCGAATGTCGGGATCAGATACGCAGTATTTT. It specifies CASRMSGSDTQYF.

The V call is TRBV7-9, the J call TRBJ2-2; 7 bases map to TRBD1. The CDR3 is 15 residues long. With 5 bases clipped from V and 3 bases from J, the junction kept 6 bases outside the gene matches. CDR1 SEHNR and CDR2 FQNEAQ come from the germline V gene (reference sequence). CDR3 protein: CASSLLDRDTGELFF. In DNA, the CDR3 is TGTGCCAGCAGCCTACTTGACAGGGACACCGGGGAGCTGTTTTTT.

This clonotype was seen more than once but under ten times. The genes are TRBV9 and TRBJ1-5; no clear D gene. Between the trimmed V and J ends, which lost 3 bases and 1 base, there was a span of 8 bases. The CDR3 is made up of 14 amino acids. CDR1 and CDR2 (germline): SGDLS, YYNGEE. The CDR3 loop reads CASSAANSNQPQHF. The CDR3, as DNA: TGTGCCAGCAGCGCAGCGAACAGCAATCAGCCCCAGCATTTT.

There are many counts of this clonotype. The J gene is TRBJ2-1, the V gene TRBV20-1; a weak D match, TRBD2 (6 bases). The germline gives CDR1 DFQATT, CDR2 SNEGSKA (reference sequence). V lost 5 bases, J lost 10 bases, and 15 bases lay in between. There are 12 residues in the CDR3. This CDR3 is CSAGGFRDEQFF. CDR3 in DNA: TGCAGTGCTGGAGGGTTTCGGGACGAGCAGTTCTTC.

This clonotype turned up a few times. This rearrangement joins TRBV20-1 to TRBJ2-5, with TRBD2 identical over 9 bases. CDR1 DFQATT and CDR2 SNEGSKA come from the germline V gene (reference sequence). The CDR3 runs to 12 residues. Trimming cost V 8 bases and J 2 bases; bases outside gene matches: 3. The DNA for the CDR3 is TGCAGTTTGACTAGCGGACAAGAGACCCAGTACTTC. This encodes CSLTSGQETQYF.

This chain uses TRBV10-2 with TRBJ2-2, with unresolved D. V was cut by 3 bases and J by 6 bases, with 2 bases left in between. The CDR3 runs to 11 residues. Per germline, CDR1 WSHSY and CDR2 SAAADI. CDR3 sequence: CASSEAGELFF. CDR3 coding DNA: TGCGCCAGCAGTGAAGCCGGGGAGCTGTTTTTT.

This clonotype was counted only a few times. CDR3 sequence reads: CASSQNRDSAYEQYF. The CDR3 DNA sequence: TGTGCCAGCAGTCAAAACAGGGACAGTGCCTACGAGCAGTACTTC. The chain joins TRBV27 to TRBJ2-7; TRBD1 aligns across 7 bases. Germline V CDR1 and CDR2: MNHEY, SMNVEV (reference sequence). The CDR3 contains 15 residues. Germline trimming cut 5 bases from V and 2 bases from J; bases unmatched to any gene: 9.

The V call is TRBV5-1, the J call TRBJ2-7; TRBD1 aligns across 7 bases. The V gene end was trimmed by 4 bases and the J gene end by 5 bases; junction bases not matched to a gene: 6. Germline V gives CDR1 SGHRS, CDR2 YFSETQ. This CDR3 is built from 13 residues. The CDR3 nucleotides are TGCGCCAGCAGCGAACAGGGGTCCCACGAGCAGTACTTC. It is translated as CASSEQGSHEQYF.

This clonotype was observed many times. This chain joins TRBV20-1 and TRBJ2-7; possible D gene TRBD1, 5 bases. The germline V gene has CDR1 DFQATT and CDR2 SNEGSKA (reference sequence). The CDR3 contains 14 residues. V was trimmed by 0 bases and J by 4 bases, leaving 13 bases between them. Here the CDR3 reads CSARDRRDVYEQYF. CDR3 DNA sequence: TGCAGTGCTAGAGATCGCAGGGATGTGTACGAGCAGTACTTC.

This clonotype was seen once. The chain uses TRBV4-1 and TRBJ2-7; TRBD2 aligns across 9 bases. Germline CDR1 and CDR2: MGHRA and YSYEKL. Trimming cost V 0 bases and J 2 bases; bases outside gene matches: 5. The CDR3 is made up of 16 amino acids. In DNA, the CDR3 is TGCGCCAGCAGCCAAGATGGGCGACTAGCGGCCTACGAGCAGTACTTC. Translated, it gives CASSQDGRLAAYEQYF.

This clonotype was counted only a few times. The chain joins TRBV5-1 to TRBJ2-1, with TRBD2 matching 8 bases. CDR3 length: 16 amino acids. CDR1 and CDR2 (germline): SGHRS, YFSETQ. The V and J ends lost 4 bases and 2 bases, in that order; junction bases with no gene match: 8. The CDR3 protein is CASSPTIAGPYNEQFF. In DNA form, the CDR3 reads TGCGCCAGCAGCCCAACAATAGCGGGGCCCTACAATGAGCAGTTCTTC.

This clonotype was observed a handful of times. The V and J genes are TRBV12-5 and TRBJ2-1, with TRBD2 identical over 9 bases. J was trimmed by 8 bases and V by 8 bases; bases with no gene match: 4. The CDR3 extends over 12 amino acids. From germline, CDR1 is LGHNT and CDR2 FRNRAP. The CDR3 DNA sequence: TGTGCTAGTCGGGGGACTAGCTATGAGCAGTTCTTC. It yields the protein CASRGTSYEQFF.

The chain couples TRBV20-1 to TRBJ2-2; 14 bases fit TRBD2. Germline V gives CDR1 DFQATT, CDR2 SNEGSKA (reference sequence). This CDR3 is 14 amino acids long. Germline trimming cut 5 bases from V and 6 bases from J; bases unmatched to any gene: 2. CDR3 coding DNA: TGCAGTGCTGGGACTAGCGGGGGTTCCGGGGAGCTGTTTTTT. It codes for CSAGTSGGSGELFF.

V gene TRBV5-1 combines with J gene TRBJ2-5; D remains ambiguous. Germline CDR1 is SGHRS and CDR2 is YFSETQ. The CDR3 has 16 residues. V gave up 4 bases and J gave up 4 bases, with 20 bases separating them. As DNA, the CDR3 is TGCGCCAGCAGCCCAGAACCACATCCAAATGGAGAGACCCAGTACTTC. As protein: CASSPEPHPNGETQYF.

This clonotype was seen a few times. J is TRBJ2-5 and V is TRBV20-1, with D unclear. The V end was cut by 5 bases, the J end by 5 bases, with 12 bases between. The CDR3 spans 12 residues. Germline CDR1 is DFQATT and CDR2 is SNEGSKA (reference sequence). DNA for the CDR3: TGCAGTGCTGGGAACCTTAGGGAGACCCAGTACTTC. Encoded protein: CSAGNLRETQYF.

This clonotype has a handful of counts. The chain has TRBV20-1 and TRBJ2-5; 7 nucleotides align to TRBD1. V trimming: 6 bases; J trimming: 3 bases; junction bases outside the gene matches: 10. The CDR3 covers 14 residues. The germline V gene has CDR1 DFQATT and CDR2 SNEGSKA (reference sequence). As DNA, the CDR3 is TGCAGTGCACCACAGGGGATTGCGGAAGAGACCCAGTACTTC. Translation: CSAPQGIAEETQYF.

This clonotype has just a few counts. The chain employs TRBV4-2 and TRBJ2-1; D is tentatively TRBD1 or TRBD2 (5 bases each). This CDR3 region has 16 residues. V was pared by 3 bases and J by 7 bases, with 19 bases between. The germline V gene has CDR1 LGHNA and CDR2 YNFKEQ. CDR3 sequence: CASSHSRDLISNEQFF. Written as DNA, the CDR3 is TGTGCCAGCAGCCACTCCCGGGACCTCATTAGTAATGAGCAGTTCTTC.